This TCR beta chain was found in a study of molecular identifiers for immune sequencing clone quantification. The CDR3 is 12 amino acids. V lost 4 bases, J lost 0 bases, and 6 bases lay in between. Germline assignment: CDR1 DFQATT and CDR2 SNEGSKA (reference sequence). TCRdb independently ran MiXCR on the PCR reads; one entry per CDR3 protein. The sample consists of approximately 500,000 distinct CDR3 sequences, roughly 23% of them appearing once. This clonotype was recorded at least ten times. This chain connects TRBV20-1 to TRBJ1-1; D is unclear. The sample taken for sequencing was naive CD8+ T cells from blood, with Jurkat cell RNA spiked in. Subset specified: FACS-sorted CD8+CD4-CCR7+CD45RA+ naive T cells. The sequence derives from a human donor in good health. Some libraries in this study had Jurkat cell RNA spiked in. CDR3 bases: TGCAGTGCTACTCAGATGAACACTGAAGCTTTCTTT. Its translation is CSATQMNTEAFF.